The text below deals with one T cell receptor beta chain. Its specificity is not known. These data are taken from a study of cytomegalovirus exposure and HLA in healthy donors. At the level of the study: The Caucasian-associated ancestry cluster contained about four fifths of the approximately 420 genotyped donors.

60 Vbeta and 13 Jbeta primers were used in PCR. Assay used: immunoSEQ multiplex PCR; TCRdb lists only in-frame clones, some missing. This table has about 120,000 clones, roughly 72% appearing once. Overall study results and limits: Sequencing had likely introduced a cluster of highly shared sequence variants as an artifact.

Healthy bone marrow donors made up the donors. Trimming took 3 bases from V and 4 from J, leaving 13 bases between them. Looked up from germline, CDR1 is MNHEY and CDR2 is SMNVEV (reference sequence). This CDR3 spans 14 amino acids. The sample comprised PBMCs. The clonotype was recovered from a woman aged 45-65 years in good health and CMV-seropositive. This rearrangement joins TRBV27 to TRBJ2-7, with D possibly being TRBD1 (6 bases). This CDR3 is CASSFTGLGYEQYF. The CDR3 DNA follows: TGTGCCAGCAGTTTTACAGGGTTGGGATACGAGCAGTACTTC.